A single sample is the source of the 18 T cell receptor beta chains below, sequenced in a study of response to subunit inactivated influenza vaccine. In TCRdb, the RT-PCR reads were re-called with MiXCR into one record per CDR3 protein. Among about 780,000 distinct CDR3 sequences listed, about 18% were seen once. This sample comprised PBMCs from blood, obtained 4 to 6 days after vaccination. The receptors here all came from a man aged 45-65 years who received an inactivated influenza vaccine.

Only one count was recorded for this clonotype. The J gene is TRBJ2-5, the V gene TRBV29-1; D is perhaps TRBD2 (6 bases). The CDR3 extends over 16 amino acids. V was cut by 6 bases and J by 2 bases, with 22 bases left in between. Germline V gives CDR1 SQVTM, CDR2 ANQGSEA. DNA for the CDR3: TGCAGCGTCCACAAGACTGGCGGAGGGGCACAAGAGACCCAGTACTTC. Its translation: CSVHKTGGGAQETQYF.

This clonotype showed up just a few times. The V call is TRBV29-1, the J call TRBJ2-1; D may correspond to TRBD1 or TRBD2 (6 bases each). The CDR3 runs to 12 residues. Trimming shortened V by 7 bases and J by 9 bases, and 16 bases separated the two germline ends. Germline V lookup: CDR1 SQVTM, CDR2 ANQGSEA. The CDR3 DNA follows: TGCAGCGCCGGGGGCAGGGCGGGTGAGCAGTTCTTC. Its protein product is CSAGGRAGEQFF.

This sequence joins TRBV7-2 and TRBJ1-2; D gene uncertain. From germline, CDR1 is SGHTA and CDR2 FQGNSA. V lost 0 bases, J lost 4 bases, and 15 bases lay in between. CDR3 length equals 16 residues. The CDR3 reads CASSLAGVGLVYGYTF. The CDR3, as DNA: TGTGCCAGCAGCTTAGCGGGTGTCGGCTTAGTCTATGGCTACACCTTC.

J is TRBJ2-7 and V is TRBV6-2 or TRBV6-3; D unclear. V was clipped by 6 bases and J by 3 bases, with 9 bases between them. CDR1 and CDR2 from the germline V gene are MNHEY and SVGEGT. The CDR3 loop spans 12 amino acids. Here the CDR3 DNA reads TGTGCCAGCAGCTGGACGGTCTACGAGCAGTACTTC. Translating gives CASSWTVYEQYF.

This sequence joins TRBV4-3 and TRBJ2-1; TRBD2 aligns across 7 bases. The CDR3 contains 15 residues. V shed 4 bases and J 2 bases; nucleotides not matched to a gene: 5. Germline CDR1 and CDR2: LGHNA and YSLEER. CDR3 in amino acids: CASSPWSGAYNEQFF. CDR3 bases: TGCGCCAGCAGCCCCTGGAGCGGGGCCTACAATGAGCAGTTCTTC.

This clonotype appeared a few times. The rearrangement uses TRBV5-1 and TRBJ2-1, with 11 bases lining up with TRBD2. Losses at the gene ends were 4 bases for V and 7 bases for J; bases not matched to a gene: 10. Looked up from germline, CDR1 is SGHRS and CDR2 is YFSETQ. This CDR3 contains 16 residues. The CDR3: CASSPQGLAAFNEQFF. Here the CDR3 DNA reads TGCGCCAGCAGCCCGCAGGGACTAGCGGCCTTTAATGAGCAGTTCTTC.

This clonotype has a count of ten or more. The chain is built from TRBV12-3 or TRBV12-4 and TRBJ1-6; TRBD1 matches 7 bases. J was trimmed by 7 bases and V by 6 bases; bases with no gene match: 3. CDR3 size: 13 residues. The CDR3, as DNA: TGTGCCAGCAGACAGGGACAGAATTCACCCCTCCACTTT. This encodes CASRQGQNSPLHF.

This clonotype showed up many times. V gene TRBV12-3 or TRBV12-4 combines with J gene TRBJ2-7; D remains unclear. Trimming left V 6 bases short and J 7 bases short, with 13 bases between. The CDR3 covers 12 residues. The CDR3 sequence: CASRMTGGEQYF. The CDR3 DNA reads as TGTGCCAGCAGAATGACTGGTGGGGAGCAGTACTTC.

The rearrangement uses TRBV7-2 and TRBJ2-7; either TRBD1 or TRBD2 may fit D (5 bases each). Germline assignment: CDR1 SGHTA and CDR2 FQGNSA. The V end lost 3 bases, the J end lost 4 bases, and 19 bases lay between the germline ends. The CDR3 contains 16 residues. In DNA form, the CDR3 reads TGTGCCAGCAGCTTGACCCGGGACCTTCTACGTTACGAGCAGTACTTC. Translation gives CASSLTRDLLRYEQYF. Using reference TRBV7-2 and TRBJ2-7 for the parts outside the CDR3, the full variable domain is GAGVSQSPSNKVTEKGKDVELRCDPISGHTALYWYRQSLGQGLEFLIYFQGNSAPDKSGLPSDRFSAERTGGSVSTLTIQRTQQEDSAVYLCASSLTRDLLRYEQYFGPGTRLTVT.

This chain links TRBV20-1 with TRBJ2-7; 7 nucleotides agree with TRBD2. Per germline, CDR1 DFQATT and CDR2 SNEGSKA (reference sequence). Losses at the gene ends were 3 bases for V and 4 bases for J; bases not matched to a gene: 6. The CDR3 extends over 13 amino acids. The CDR3: CSARGASGYEQYF. The CDR3 DNA is TGCAGTGCTAGGGGCGCTAGCGGATACGAGCAGTACTTC.

Many counts were recorded for this clonotype. This chain joins TRBV12-3 or TRBV12-4 and TRBJ1-1, with a weak D call TRBD1 (5 bases). Trimming removed 6 bases from V and 4 bases from J, with 9 bases in between. The CDR3 length is 12 residues. The CDR3 reads CASSPGLTEAFF. Written as DNA, the CDR3 is TGTGCCAGCAGCCCGGGGCTCACTGAAGCTTTCTTT.

V usage is TRBV6-2 or TRBV6-3 and J usage is TRBJ2-5; D gene ambiguous. Germline V gene lookup returns CDR1 MNHEY and CDR2 SVGEGT. CDR3 length: 14 amino acids. Trimming cost V 8 bases and J 3 bases, with 16 bases left between them. CDR3 nucleotides: TGTGCCAGCCGGCGGAGCACCCGAAAAGAGACCCAGTACTTC. This codes for CASRRSTRKETQYF.

The table lists this clonotype with a few counts. The chain has TRBV29-1 and TRBJ2-1; D could derive from TRBD1 or TRBD2 (5 bases each). Looked up from germline, CDR1 is SQVTM and CDR2 is ANQGSEA. V lost 6 bases to trimming and J lost 0 bases, with 15 bases between them. This CDR3 is built from 15 residues. The CDR3 sequence: CSVASWGSSYNEQFF. The CDR3 DNA reads as TGCAGCGTCGCTAGTTGGGGGAGCTCCTACAATGAGCAGTTCTTC.

This clonotype came up many times. This sequence joins TRBV7-2 and TRBJ2-3, with D perhaps matching TRBD2 (6 bases). The germline CDR1 and CDR2 sequences are SGHTA and FQGNSA. The CDR3 has 14 amino acids. V lost 8 bases and J 0 bases, leaving 12 bases between the germline ends. CDR3 bases: TGTGCCAGCGGTAACAGCGGGAGCACAGATACGCAGTATTTT. Its protein is CASGNSGSTDTQYF.

The chain links TRBV20-1 to TRBJ2-5, with D tentatively TRBD1 or TRBD2 (5 bases each). The CDR3 sequence is 14 residues long. V was pared by 1 base and J by 5 bases, with 14 bases between. Germline CDR1 reads DFQATT; CDR2 reads SNEGSKA (reference sequence). CDR3 in amino acids: CSARAGTAGETQYF. The CDR3 DNA is TGCAGTGCTAGAGCCGGGACCGCCGGGGAGACCCAGTACTTC.

This clonotype came up a few times. CDR3 in amino acids: CASSWDRGNEQYF. CDR3 DNA sequence: TGTGCCAGCAGCTGGGACAGGGGGAACGAGCAGTACTTC. The genes are TRBV7-3 and TRBJ2-7; 11 bases match TRBD1. The trim removed 4 bases at V and 5 bases at J, leaving 1 base unmatched. CDR3 length equals 13 residues. Per the germline V gene, CDR1 is SGHTA and CDR2 is FQGTGA.

The sample holds a few counts of this clonotype. At one end the junction does not follow the germline gene, possibly because of a read error. V and J are TRBV4-2 and TRBJ2-3; unclear D gene. Germline values: CDR1 LGHNA, CDR2 YNFKEQ. The CDR3 runs to 16 residues. In DNA form, the CDR3 reads TGTGCCAGCAGACAAGAGGCAACGGGTGGATATAGTACGCAGTATTTT. This gives the protein CASRQEATGGYSTQYF.

The chain uses TRBV7-9 and TRBJ2-2; maybe TRBD2 (6 bases). This CDR3 region has 14 residues. Germline V gene data show CDR1 as SEHNR and CDR2 as FQNEAQ (reference sequence). V was trimmed by 4 bases and J by 4 bases, leaving 10 bases between them. CDR3 amino acids: CASSWGDFTGELFF. CDR3 bases: TGTGCCAGCAGCTGGGGGGACTTCACCGGGGAGCTGTTTTTT. The variable domain in full, with the rest retrieved from reference TRBV7-9 and TRBJ2-2, is DTGVSQNPRHKITKRGQNVTFRCDPISEHNRLYWYRQTLGQGPEFLTYFQNEAQLEKSRLLSDRFSAERPKGSFSTLEIQRTEQGDSAMYLCASSWGDFTGELFFGEGSRLTVL.